The entry that follows covers one T cell receptor (beta chain) sequence. Original processing notes: Scientists estimated how many nucleated cells there were by amplifying reference gene primers. Here immunoSEQ multiplex PCR was the method, and the copy in TCRdb shows in-frame clones only, minus some. V and J calls and clone size are given by that table; D and trimming were obtained from the DNA. The profile shows roughly 77,000 clones, about 80% of them singletons. This sample was taken from a study of blood T cell repertoires in COVID-19. Study in general: Whether acute or convalescent, the COVID-19 samples came from the United States, Italy and Spain. T cells, B-cell-depleted T cells, or PBMCs supplied cDNA or gDNA.

The source is a man in his fifties or sixties with active or convalescent COVID-19. Sequenced material: peripheral blood.

The CDR3 region is CASSGGTVSGNTIYF. In DNA, the CDR3 is TGTGCCAGCAGCGGCGGGACAGTTTCTGGAAACACCATATATTTT. The V call is TRBV2, the J call TRBJ1-3; TRBD1 agrees at 7 bases. Germline V CDR1 and CDR2: SNHLY, FYNNEI. V was clipped by 6 bases and J by 1 base; unmatched bases: 6. This CDR3 is 15 amino acids long.